This passage covers 31 T cell receptor beta chains from one sample sequenced in a study of PD-1 blockade in classical Hodgkin lymphoma. Brentuximab vedotin exposure varied among the patients, all of whom had relapsed after autologous stem cell transplantation. Generated by immunoSEQ multiplex PCR, the TCRdb table keeps only in-frame clones and is missing some. The table shows 110,000 or so clones, with roughly nine tenths occurring only once. The material sequenced was peripheral blood mononuclear cells (PBMCs), taken before the second cycle of nivolumab. All receptors derive from a human donor with classical Hodgkin lymphoma.

V is TRBV19 and J is TRBJ1-2; possible D gene TRBD1, 5 bases. The CDR3 spans 12 residues. Germline V lookup: CDR1 LNHDA, CDR2 SQIVND (reference sequence). The V end lost 9 bases, the J end lost 8 bases, and 16 bases lay between the germline ends. CDR3 loop: CARWGGPGGYTF. DNA of the CDR3: TGTGCCAGGTGGGGGGGTCCCGGCGGCTACACCTTC.

The chain links TRBV27 to TRBJ2-1; D ambiguous. Germline V lookup: CDR1 MNHEY, CDR2 SMNVEV (reference sequence). This CDR3 has 12 residues. The V and J ends lost 7 bases and 0 bases respectively, with 4 bases between them. CDR3 sequence (DNA): TGTGCCAGCACAACCTCCTACAATGAGCAGTTCTTC. Its protein product is CASTTSYNEQFF.

The chain is built from TRBV4-2 and TRBJ1-2; possibly TRBD1 for D (5 bases). V was shortened by 0 bases and J by 6 bases, with 17 bases between the two germline ends. This CDR3 region has 16 residues. Per the germline V gene, CDR1 is LGHNA and CDR2 is YNFKEQ. The CDR3 loop reads CASSQDGQGENNGYTF. DNA for the CDR3: TGTGCCAGCAGCCAAGATGGTCAGGGAGAGAACAATGGCTACACCTTC.

The chain combines TRBV28 with TRBJ2-4; no firm D call. The CDR3 consists of 17 residues. CDR1 and CDR2 (germline): MDHEN, SYDVKM. The V and J ends lost 4 bases and 1 base respectively, with 17 bases between them. For the CDR3, the DNA is TGTGCCAGCAGTTACCCCCCATACTCTGGTGCCAAAAACATTCAGTACTTC. Amino acids: CASSYPPYSGAKNIQYF.

The rearrangement joins TRBV4-2 to TRBJ2-7; D possibly matches TRBD1 or TRBD2 (6 bases each). V lost 0 bases and J lost 1, with 19 bases in between. Germline V gene lookup returns CDR1 LGHNA and CDR2 YNFKEQ. The CDR3 is made up of 18 amino acids. The CDR3 spells CASSQEGGWRDLSYEQYF. For the CDR3, the DNA is TGTGCCAGCAGCCAAGAGGGGGGCTGGCGGGACTTATCCTACGAGCAGTACTTC.

The V call is TRBV4-1, the J call TRBJ2-7; TRBD2 matches 7 bases. J was trimmed by 3 bases and V by 4 bases; bases with no gene match: 3. This CDR3 is 13 amino acids long. Germline V gene sequence: CDR1 MGHRA, CDR2 YSYEKL. CDR3 sequence reads: CASSPGGNYEQYF. CDR3 bases: TGCGCCAGCAGCCCGGGGGGTAACTACGAGCAGTACTTC.

V usage is TRBV25-1 and J usage is TRBJ2-3; 9 bases agree with TRBD2. V lost 4 bases and J lost 2; bases outside the gene matches: 4. In germline, CDR1 is MGHDK, CDR2 SYGVNS. The CDR3 sequence is 15 residues long. The CDR3 sequence: CASSAEREATDTQYF. The CDR3, as DNA: TGTGCCAGCAGTGCTGAGCGGGAGGCCACAGATACGCAGTATTTT.

The V and J genes are TRBV5-1 and TRBJ2-5; possibly TRBD2 for D (5 bases). Trimming took off 3 bases at V and 5 bases at J, with 11 bases between the two ends. The CDR3 consists of 13 residues. The germline gives CDR1 SGHRS, CDR2 YFSETQ. CDR3 loop: CASSSGIRETQYF. CDR3 nucleotides: TGCGCCAGCAGCTCGGGGATCCGGGAGACCCAGTACTTC.

This chain links TRBV7-9 with TRBJ1-1, with D hard to call. CDR1 is SEHNR, CDR2 FQNEAQ, per germline (reference sequence). The CDR3 length is 14 residues. Trimming took off 2 bases at V and 4 bases at J, with 11 bases between the two ends. The CDR3: CASSLSSEVTEAFF. As DNA, the CDR3 is TGTGCCAGCAGCTTATCATCCGAAGTCACTGAAGCTTTCTTT. The entire variable domain, with the rest obtained from reference TRBV7-9 and TRBJ1-1, is as follows: DTGVSQNPRHKITKRGQNVTFRCDPISEHNRLYWYRQTLGQGPEFLTYFQNEAQLEKSRLLSDRFSAERPKGSFSTLEIQRTEQGDSAMYLCASSLSSEVTEAFFGQGTRLTVV.

V gene TRBV7-2 combines with J gene TRBJ1-1, with a possible D match to TRBD1 (6 bases). Germline V lookup: CDR1 SGHTA, CDR2 FQGNSA. The CDR3 spans 15 residues. V gave up 1 base and J gave up 1 base, with 10 bases separating them. CDR3 bases: TGTGCCAGCAGCTTAGAGTCGACAGGGAACACTGAAGCTTTCTTT. Translating gives CASSLESTGNTEAFF.

This sequence joins TRBV11-2 and TRBJ2-7, with 10 bases aligning to TRBD2. Germline V gene lookup returns CDR1 SGHAT and CDR2 FQNNGV. CDR3 length: 14 residues. V was clipped by 5 bases and J by 5 bases; unmatched bases: 6. Written as DNA, the CDR3 is TGTGCCAGCAGCAGGCTAGCGGGAGTTCACGAGCAGTACTTC. Its translation is CASSRLAGVHEQYF. Drawing the rest from reference TRBV11-2 and TRBJ2-7, the complete variable domain is EAGVAQSPRYKIIEKRQSVAFWCNPISGHATLYWYQQILGQGPKLLIQFQNNGVVDDSQLPKDRFSAERLKGVDSTLKIQPAKLEDSAVYLCASSRLAGVHEQYFGPGTRLTVT.

The genes are TRBV19 and TRBJ2-1; no clear D. The germline V gene has CDR1 LNHDA and CDR2 SQIVND (reference sequence). Trimming took off 4 bases at V and 7 bases at J, with 11 bases between the two ends. The CDR3 spans 13 residues. CDR3: CASSKDRENEQFF. CDR3 coding DNA: TGTGCCAGTAGTAAGGACCGAGAAAATGAGCAGTTCTTC. Looking up the rest from reference TRBV19 and TRBJ2-1 gives the full variable domain: DGGITQSPKYLFRKEGQNVTLSCEQNLNHDAMYWYRQDPGQGLRLIYYSQIVNDFQKGDIAEGYSVSREKKESFPLTVTSAQKNPTAFYLCASSKDRENEQFFGPGTRLTVL.

The V call is TRBV19, the J call TRBJ2-5; 13 bases are a match to TRBD2. V dropped 4 bases and J dropped 7; count of bases not matched to a gene: 15. The CDR3 consists of 18 residues. Germline V gives CDR1 LNHDA, CDR2 SQIVND (reference sequence). The CDR3 protein is CASSNRRLRTSGSVTQYF. CDR3 in DNA: TGTGCCAGTAGTAATCGAAGACTCCGGACTAGCGGGAGTGTGACCCAGTACTTC. Variable domain in full (rest from reference TRBV19 and TRBJ2-5): DGGITQSPKYLFRKEGQNVTLSCEQNLNHDAMYWYRQDPGQGLRLIYYSQIVNDFQKGDIAEGYSVSREKKESFPLTVTSAQKNPTAFYLCASSNRRLRTSGSVTQYFGPGTRLLVL.

The rearrangement uses TRBV10-2 and TRBJ2-7; D is unresolved. The CDR3 runs to 12 residues. The germline CDR1 and CDR2 sequences are WSHSY and SAAADI. V was shortened by 2 bases and J by 4 bases, with 6 bases between the two germline ends. As DNA, the CDR3 is TGCGCCAGCAGTGAGCTAGGATACGAGCAGTACTTC. Its translation is CASSELGYEQYF.

This clone occurred once. The chain couples TRBV11-2 to TRBJ1-5; the D is unclear. The germline V gene encodes CDR1 SGHAT and CDR2 FQNNGV. Deletions cut 3 bases from V and 3 bases from J, with 12 bases between. The CDR3 consists of 15 residues. This CDR3 reads CASSLGSIYNQPQHF. The CDR3 DNA sequence: TGTGCCAGCAGCTTGGGGTCGATCTACAATCAGCCCCAGCATTTT.

V gene TRBV7-9 combines with J gene TRBJ1-1; 8 nucleotides align to TRBD1. The CDR3 sequence is 16 residues long. After removal of 1 base from V and 1 base from J, the junction contained 5 bases not matched to a gene. Germline-derived CDR1 and CDR2 are SEHNR and FQNEAQ (reference sequence). For the CDR3, the DNA is TGTGCCAGCAGCTTAGGGACAGGGAACCCGAACACTGAAGCTTTCTTT. Its protein is CASSLGTGNPNTEAFF.

The chain employs TRBV28 and TRBJ2-7, with TRBD1 identical over 7 bases. Germline V CDR1 and CDR2: MDHEN, SYDVKM. V lost 7 bases, J lost 8 bases, and 17 bases stayed unmatched. This CDR3 has 15 amino acids. The CDR3 loop is CASTPSFGRGSQQYF. The CDR3 coding sequence is TGTGCCAGCACTCCCTCCTTTGGCAGGGGGTCCCAGCAGTACTTC.

The chain has TRBV5-1 and TRBJ1-1; 7 bases are a match to TRBD1. With 1 base clipped from V and 5 bases from J, the junction kept 11 bases outside the gene matches. Germline CDR1 SGHRS, CDR2 YFSETQ. The CDR3 spans 16 residues. The chain's CDR3 is CASSLTRDYRGTEAFF. CDR3 coding DNA: TGCGCCAGCAGCTTGACGCGCGACTACAGGGGAACTGAAGCTTTCTTT.

The chain uses TRBV5-1 and TRBJ2-7; D is ambiguous. CDR3 size: 12 residues. The germline gives CDR1 SGHRS, CDR2 YFSETQ. The germline V and J ends were trimmed by 4 bases and 3 bases, with 8 bases remaining between them. This CDR3 reads CASSLNNYEQYF. In DNA form, the CDR3 reads TGCGCCAGCAGCCTGAACAACTACGAGCAGTACTTC.

Here the CDR3 reads CASSTGQGDGTQYF. In DNA, the CDR3 is TGCGCCAGCAGCACAGGACAGGGTGACGGGACCCAGTACTTC. The chain has TRBV5-1 and TRBJ2-5; 8 positions agree with TRBD1. CDR3 length: 14 residues. V lost 4 bases and J lost 7; bases outside the gene matches: 9. Germline V CDR1 and CDR2: SGHRS, YFSETQ. Full variable domain (missing parts from reference TRBV5-1 and TRBJ2-5): KAGVTQTPRYLIKTRGQQVTLSCSPISGHRSVSWYQQTPGQGLQFLFEYFSETQRNKGNFPGRFSGRQFSNSRSEMNVSTLELGDSALYLCASSTGQGDGTQYFGPGTRLLVL.

In this sample, this clone turned up once. This chain links TRBV4-3 with TRBJ1-5; perhaps TRBD1 as D (6 bases). The CDR3 runs to 14 residues. CDR1 LGHNA and CDR2 YSLEER come from the germline V gene. V gave up 5 bases and J gave up 7 bases, with 15 bases separating them. The CDR3 sequence: CASSAEQGGQPQHF. The CDR3 DNA reads TGCGCCAGCAGCGCCGAACAGGGCGGCCAGCCCCAGCATTTT.

The rearrangement uses TRBV6-5 and TRBJ2-5, with TRBD1 matching over 8 bases. The CDR3 has 16 residues. V dropped 0 bases and J dropped 5; count of bases not matched to a gene: 8. Looked up from germline, CDR1 is MNHEY and CDR2 is SVGAGI. The CDR3 here is CASSYSINRGSETQYF. As DNA, the CDR3 is TGTGCCAGCAGTTACTCGATCAACAGGGGGTCCGAGACCCAGTACTTC.

The rearrangement links TRBV7-8 to TRBJ2-1; D assignment may be TRBD1 or TRBD2 (6 bases each). CDR1 and CDR2 (germline): SGHVS, FQNEAQ. Trimming removed 3 bases from V and 3 bases from J, with 9 bases in between. This CDR3 is 14 amino acids long. The CDR3 loop is CASSFGGLYNEQFF. Written as DNA, the CDR3 is TGTGCCAGCAGCTTCGGGGGCCTCTACAATGAGCAGTTCTTC.

In its sample, this clone was seen once. V gene TRBV10-2 combines with J gene TRBJ2-4; unclear D gene. The CDR3 has 15 amino acids. Trimming took 0 bases from V and 2 from J, leaving 8 bases between them. CDR1 and CDR2 (germline): WSHSY, SAAADI. DNA for the CDR3: TGCGCCAGCAGTGAGTCGAAGACAACCAAAAACATTCAGTACTTC. It encodes CASSESKTTKNIQYF.

This rearrangement joins TRBV4-2 to TRBJ1-4; no clear D gene. The CDR3 runs 15 residues. The V end lost 0 bases, the J end lost 8 bases, and 13 bases lay between the germline ends. Germline loops: CDR1 LGHNA, CDR2 YNFKEQ. The CDR3 reads CASSQEIRGGEKLFF. CDR3 bases: TGTGCCAGCAGCCAAGAAATCCGGGGAGGGGAAAAACTGTTTTTT.

The rearrangement joins TRBV5-4 to TRBJ2-2, with TRBD2 identical over 12 bases. Germline V lookup: CDR1 SGHNT, CDR2 YYREEE (reference sequence). Trimming at V came to 0 bases and at J to 3 bases, leaving 0 bases not matched to a gene. The CDR3 runs 16 residues. This CDR3 is CASSLGLAGDTGELFF. CDR3 in DNA: TGTGCCAGCAGCTTGGGACTAGCGGGAGACACCGGGGAGCTGTTTTTT.

The chain joins TRBV9 to TRBJ2-1; TRBD1 or TRBD2 may be the D gene (5 bases each). Germline V lookup: CDR1 SGDLS, CDR2 YYNGEE. The CDR3 contains 17 residues. V was cut by 4 bases and J by 7 bases, with 24 bases left in between. CDR3 sequence reads: CASSPPSAGTDKNEQFF. Here the CDR3 DNA reads TGTGCCAGCAGCCCTCCTTCCGCCGGGACGGATAAGAATGAGCAGTTCTTC.

CDR3 amino acids: CASRTRDRYEQYF. CDR3 DNA sequence: TGTGCCAGCAGGACACGGGACAGATACGAGCAGTACTTC. The V and J genes are TRBV27 and TRBJ2-7; 7 bases line up with TRBD1. Trimming removed 6 bases from V and 4 bases from J; junction bases left unmatched: 6. CDR1 is MNHEY, CDR2 SMNVEV, per germline (reference sequence). The CDR3 is 13 residues long.

The rearrangement uses TRBV27 and TRBJ2-1; 8 nucleotides match TRBD2. Trimming at V came to 5 bases and at J to 4 bases, leaving 4 bases not matched to a gene. This CDR3 is 14 amino acids long. Germline V gene data show CDR1 as MNHEY and CDR2 as SMNVEV (reference sequence). DNA of the CDR3: TGTGCCAGCAGTCTAGCGGGTCGATACAATGAGCAGTTCTTC. As protein: CASSLAGRYNEQFF.

The genes are TRBV29-1 and TRBJ1-1; 8 nucleotides match TRBD1. V shed 7 bases and J 1 base; nucleotides not matched to a gene: 2. Per the germline V gene, CDR1 is SQVTM and CDR2 is ANQGSEA. This CDR3 has 12 amino acids. This chain's CDR3 is CSGGQGNTEAFF. The CDR3 nucleotides read TGCAGCGGAGGACAGGGGAACACTGAAGCTTTCTTT.

The rearrangement uses TRBV2 and TRBJ2-3; D unclear. Per the germline V gene, CDR1 is SNHLY and CDR2 is FYNNEI. V was cut by 3 bases and J by 6 bases, with 7 bases left in between. This CDR3 region has 12 residues. CDR3 sequence (DNA): TGTGCCAGCAGTGACGACGGGGATACGCAGTATTTT. Protein sequence: CASSDDGDTQYF.